Listed below are T cell receptor beta chains from one sample, sequenced in a study of cytomegalovirus exposure and HLA in healthy donors. The method was immunoSEQ multiplex PCR; TCRdb's version includes in-frame clones alone and lacks a portion of them. The sample shows 120,000 or so clones, about three quarters of them seen only once. Material: PBMCs. The receptors derive from a man aged 25 to 45 in good health and CMV-seronegative. Each CDR3 is given with its conserved first and last residue. Each record gives: J gene, D gene, clone size, V gene, CDR3 DNA, CDR3 protein. A D gene is named only where the DNA matches it firmly. A row's size may be missing; if present it is once, few, many or a size class.

J: TRBJ1-3; D: -; size: -; V: TRBV28; DNA: TGTGCCAGCAGAAGAGGAACGATGGGAAACACCATATATTTT; CDR3: CASRRGTMGNTIYF
J: TRBJ1-1; D: TRBD1; size: -; V: TRBV7-2; DNA: TGTGCCAGCAGCACACCCCGGGACAGGTTTGAAGCTTTCTTT; CDR3: CASSTPRDRFEAFF
J: TRBJ1-6; D: -; size: once; V: TRBV6-5; DNA: TGTGCCAGCAGTTACGGCACAGCCGGCATGAAGTCACCCCTCCACTTT; CDR3: CASSYGTAGMKSPLHF
J: TRBJ2-3; D: -; size: -; V: TRBV9; DNA: TGTGCCAGCAGCGAGGGGGTAGGATACACAGATACGCAGTATTTT; CDR3: CASSEGVGYTDTQYF
J: TRBJ2-7; D: -; size: -; V: TRBV7-9; DNA: TGTGCCAGCAGCCCTAGGGGATACGAGCAGTACTTC; CDR3: CASSPRGYEQYF
J: TRBJ1-2; D: TRBD1; size: -; V: TRBV28; DNA: TGTGCCAGCAGTTTAAGTCCAGGGGGAGATGACTATGGCTACACCTTC; CDR3: CASSLSPGGDDYGYTF
J: TRBJ2-2; D: TRBD2; size: -; V: TRBV11-3; DNA: TGTGCCAGCAGCCCAGGGACTACGAACACCGGGGAGCTGTTTTTT; CDR3: CASSPGTTNTGELFF
J: TRBJ2-7; D: TRBD1; size: -; V: TRBV13; DNA: TGTGCCAGCAGCCCCGACAGGGGCCCCGCGTACGAGCAGTACTTC; CDR3: CASSPDRGPAYEQYF
J: TRBJ2-6; D: -; size: few; V: TRBV6-5; DNA: TGTGCCAGCAGCTCCTCTGGGGCCAACGTCCTGACTTTC; CDR3: CASSSSGANVLTF
J: TRBJ2-5; D: -; size: -; V: TRBV7-9; DNA: TGTGCCAGCAGCTTACTGGGGGCGAGGCAAGAGACCCAGTACTTC; CDR3: CASSLLGARQETQYF
J: TRBJ1-2; D: TRBD1; size: once; V: TRBV7-2; DNA: TGTGCCAGCAGCTCGGCCGGGACAGGAAAGGAGCTGGGCTACACCTTC; CDR3: CASSSAGTGKELGYTF
J: TRBJ2-5; D: TRBD2; size: few; V: TRBV4-2; DNA: TGTGCCAGCAGCCAAGTCGTGTCGGGGGGCCAAGAGACCCAGTACTTC; CDR3: CASSQVVSGGQETQYF
J: TRBJ2-1; D: -; size: -; V: TRBV27; DNA: TGTGCCAGCACTTCTTCAAATTGGGTAGGGGTGTCCTACAATGAGCAGTTCTTC; CDR3: CASTSSNWVGVSYNEQFF
J: TRBJ1-1; D: -; size: -; V: TRBV7-7; DNA: TGTGCTAGCAGCTTGGGGGGAGGTTCTGAAGCTTTCTTT; CDR3: CASSLGGGSEAFF
J: TRBJ1-3; D: TRBD1; size: few; V: TRBV6-5; DNA: TGTGCCACCGTCAGGGGGATAGGAAACACCATATATTTT; CDR3: CATVRGIGNTIYF
J: TRBJ1-1; D: -; size: -; V: TRBV9; DNA: TGTGCCAGCAGCTCCGAATATGGGGGGGGTTGGACTGAAGCTTTCTTT; CDR3: CASSSEYGGGWTEAFF
J: TRBJ1-1; D: -; size: -; V: TRBV30; DNA: TGTGCCTGGAGTGTAGGCCAGGGGAGCACTGAAGCTTTCTTT; CDR3: CAWSVGQGSTEAFF
J: TRBJ2-3; D: -; size: -; V: TRBV7-9; DNA: TGTGCCAGCAGCTTAGCGAGGGGGAGCACAGATACGCAGTATTTT; CDR3: CASSLARGSTDTQYF
J: TRBJ1-1; D: -; size: -; V: TRBV19; DNA: TGTGCCAGTAGTATCTCGGGGGAGAGCACTGAAGCTTTCTTT; CDR3: CASSISGESTEAFF
J: TRBJ2-2; D: -; size: -; V: TRBV5-1; DNA: TGCGCCAGCACCCGAGGTCCAGCGGAGAACACCGGGGAGCTGTTTTTT; CDR3: CASTRGPAENTGELFF
J: TRBJ2-5; D: -; size: -; V: TRBV7-2; DNA: TGTGCCAGCAGCGCAAGCCCAGACAGAAACCAGTACTTC; CDR3: CASSASPDRNQYF
J: TRBJ1-2; D: -; size: few; V: TRBV19; DNA: TGTGCCAGTACCCAGCCGGGGAACTATGGCTACACCTTC; CDR3: CASTQPGNYGYTF
J: TRBJ2-1; D: -; size: -; V: TRBV5-1; DNA: TGCGCCAGCAGCTTACAGGGCAGCAATGAGCAGTTCTTC; CDR3: CASSLQGSNEQFF
J: TRBJ1-1; D: -; size: few; V: TRBV7-3; DNA: TGTGCCAGCAGCGAAGAAGGGGGCACTGAAGCTTTCTTT; CDR3: CASSEEGGTEAFF
J: TRBJ1-2; D: TRBD1; size: -; V: TRBV9; DNA: TGTGCCAGCAGCCCCCCCGGGACAGCTCCCTATGGCTACACCTTC; CDR3: CASSPPGTAPYGYTF
J: TRBJ1-5; D: -; size: -; V: TRBV21-1; DNA: TGTGCCAGCAGCATTGCATACTATAGCAATCAGCCCCAGCATTTT; CDR3: CASSIAYYSNQPQHF
J: TRBJ2-4; D: -; size: -; V: TRBV5-4; DNA: TGTGCCAGCAGCCTGGACCAAGATCGGGTGTACTTC; CDR3: CASSLDQDRVYF
J: TRBJ1-2; D: -; size: few; V: TRBV2; DNA: TGTGCCAGCAGTGACAGGGGCGACTATGGCTACACCTTC; CDR3: CASSDRGDYGYTF
J: TRBJ2-1; D: TRBD1; size: once; V: TRBV27; DNA: TGTGCCAGCAGGACCGGACAGGGCAGTTGGAATGAGCAGTTCTTC; CDR3: CASRTGQGSWNEQFF
J: TRBJ1-3; D: -; size: once; V: TRBV15; DNA: TGTGCCACCAGCAGACAGGGGAATAGGGGAAACACCATATATTTT; CDR3: CATSRQGNRGNTIYF
J: TRBJ2-3; D: TRBD1; size: few; V: TRBV6-5; DNA: TGTGCCAGCAGTTGGGGACAGCCGACTAGCACAGATACGCAGTATTTT; CDR3: CASSWGQPTSTDTQYF
J: TRBJ1-4; D: -; size: -; V: TRBV6-1; DNA: TGTGCCAGCAGTGAGCCGACGGGTGCAACTAATGAAAAACTGTTTTTT; CDR3: CASSEPTGATNEKLFF
J: TRBJ1-4; D: -; size: -; V: TRBV27; DNA: TGTGCCAGCCGATCCTCGGGATTAAAACTGTTTTTT; CDR3: CASRSSGLKLFF
J: TRBJ1-2; D: TRBD1; size: -; V: TRBV18; DNA: TGTGCCAGCTCACCCCCTAACAGGGGGCGCGATGGCTACACCTTC; CDR3: CASSPPNRGRDGYTF
J: TRBJ1-1; D: -; size: -; V: TRBV5-1; DNA: TGCGCCAGCAGTAAGGGGGACACTGAAGCTTTCTTT; CDR3: CASSKGDTEAFF
J: TRBJ1-4; D: TRBD1; size: -; V: TRBV4-1; DNA: TGCGCCAGCAGCCAAGTCGGGGACAGGCCAAATGAAAAACTGTTTTTT; CDR3: CASSQVGDRPNEKLFF
J: TRBJ1-3; D: -; size: few; V: TRBV5-1; DNA: TGCGCCAGCAGCCAGGACAGCTCTGGAAACACCATATATTTT; CDR3: CASSQDSSGNTIYF
J: TRBJ1-1; D: -; size: once; V: TRBV11-2; DNA: TGTGCCAGCAGTCTCCAGAGGGGGACTGAAGCTTTCTTT; CDR3: CASSLQRGTEAFF
J: TRBJ1-6; D: TRBD1; size: once; V: TRBV30; DNA: TGTGCCTGGAGTAGTATGACAGGGGGTAATTCACCCCTCCACTTT; CDR3: CAWSSMTGGNSPLHF
J: TRBJ1-5; D: TRBD1; size: -; V: TRBV10-1; DNA: TGCGCCAGGATCGACCGACCTGAGGAGGGGGCAGGCAATCAGCCCCAGCATTTT; CDR3: CARIDRPEEGAGNQPQHF
J: TRBJ2-2; D: -; size: once; V: TRBV14; DNA: TGTGCCAGCAGCCAAGATCCCCACAGCCACGCGAACACCGGGGAGCTGTTTTTT; CDR3: CASSQDPHSHANTGELFF
J: TRBJ2-5; D: -; size: -; V: TRBV7-9; DNA: TGTTCCAGCAGCCCGACTTTCCGGGGCGGACCCGGGGGAGAGACCCAGTACTTC; CDR3: CSSSPTFRGGPGGETQYF
J: TRBJ1-5; D: -; size: -; V: TRBV4-2; DNA: TGTGCCAGCAGCCAAGACCCGTCAGGAAAACCCCAGCATTTT; CDR3: CASSQDPSGKPQHF
J: TRBJ2-3; D: TRBD2; size: -; V: TRBV5-5; DNA: TGTGCCAGCAGCTTGTGGCTAGCGGGGGCTACAGATACGCAGTATTTT; CDR3: CASSLWLAGATDTQYF
J: TRBJ2-5; D: -; size: -; V: TRBV27; DNA: TGTGCCAGCAGTTTATATACAGCGGTATCACAAGAGACCCAGTACTTC; CDR3: CASSLYTAVSQETQYF